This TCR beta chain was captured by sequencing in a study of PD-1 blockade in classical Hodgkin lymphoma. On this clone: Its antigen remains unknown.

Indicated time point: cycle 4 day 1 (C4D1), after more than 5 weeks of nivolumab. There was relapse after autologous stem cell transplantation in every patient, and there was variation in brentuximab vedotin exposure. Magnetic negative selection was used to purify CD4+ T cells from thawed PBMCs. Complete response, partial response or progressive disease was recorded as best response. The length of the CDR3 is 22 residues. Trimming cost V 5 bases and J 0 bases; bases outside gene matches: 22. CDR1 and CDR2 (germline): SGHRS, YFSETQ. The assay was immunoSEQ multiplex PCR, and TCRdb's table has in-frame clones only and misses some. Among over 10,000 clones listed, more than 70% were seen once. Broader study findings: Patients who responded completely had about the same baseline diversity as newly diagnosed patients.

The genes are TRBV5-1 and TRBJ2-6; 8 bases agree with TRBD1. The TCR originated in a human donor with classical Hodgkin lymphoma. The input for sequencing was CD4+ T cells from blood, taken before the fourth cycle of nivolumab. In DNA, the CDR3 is TGCGCCAGCAGGTTTGGGGCAGGGGGCAGGGGGCAATCCTCCTCTGGGGCCAACGTCCTGACTTTC. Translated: CASRFGAGGRGQSSSGANVLTF.